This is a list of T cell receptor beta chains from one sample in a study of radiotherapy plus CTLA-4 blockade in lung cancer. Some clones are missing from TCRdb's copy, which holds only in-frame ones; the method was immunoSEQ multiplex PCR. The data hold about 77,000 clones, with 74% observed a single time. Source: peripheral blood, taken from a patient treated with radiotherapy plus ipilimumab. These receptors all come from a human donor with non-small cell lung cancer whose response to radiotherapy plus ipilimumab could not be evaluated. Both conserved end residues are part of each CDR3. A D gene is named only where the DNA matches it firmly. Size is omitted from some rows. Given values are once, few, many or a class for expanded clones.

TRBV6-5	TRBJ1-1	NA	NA	CASSKLTTMNTEAFF	TGTGCCAGCAGCAAGCTGACAACCATGAACACTGAAGCTTTCTTT
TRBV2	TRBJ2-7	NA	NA	CAGRMLNSYEQYF	TGTGCAGGGAGGATGCTGAACTCCTACGAGCAGTACTTC
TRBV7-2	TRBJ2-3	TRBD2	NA	CASSSRLAGDTQYF	TGTGCCAGCAGCAGCCGACTAGCTGGTGATACGCAGTATTTT
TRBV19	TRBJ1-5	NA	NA	CASSTFQGSNQPQHF	TGTGCCAGTAGTACCTTTCAGGGAAGCAATCAGCCCCAGCATTTT
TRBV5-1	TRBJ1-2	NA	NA	CASSLEAGPNYGYTF	TGCGCCAGCAGCTTGGAGGCAGGTCCCAACTATGGCTACACCTTC
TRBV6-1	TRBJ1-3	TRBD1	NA	CASSLDRYSGNTIYF	TGTGCCAGCAGCCTGGACAGGTACTCTGGAAACACCATATATTTT
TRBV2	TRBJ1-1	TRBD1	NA	CAIHPGQGNTEAFF	TGTGCCATCCATCCGGGACAGGGGAACACTGAAGCTTTCTTT
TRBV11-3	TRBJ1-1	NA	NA	CASSPDRVNTEAFF	TGTGCCAGCAGCCCGGACAGAGTGAACACTGAAGCTTTCTTT
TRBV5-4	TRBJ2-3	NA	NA	CASSSTIVDTQYF	TGTGCCAGCAGCTCTACGATCGTGGATACGCAGTATTTT
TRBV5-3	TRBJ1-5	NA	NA	CARSLILGQRDQPQHF	TGTGCCAGAAGCTTAATTTTGGGACAACGCGATCAGCCCCAGCATTTT
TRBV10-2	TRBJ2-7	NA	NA	CARTGTFIPLYYEQYF	TGCGCCAGGACCGGGACTTTCATTCCCCTCTACTACGAGCAGTACTTC
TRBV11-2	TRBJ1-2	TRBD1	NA	CASSLSTGYGGYTF	TGTGCCAGCAGCTTATCGACAGGGTATGGCGGCTACACCTTC
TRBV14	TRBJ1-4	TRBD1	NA	CASSQTPGTGASAGRGEKLFF	TGTGCCAGCAGCCAAACTCCCGGGACAGGGGCATCGGCGGGTCGTGGGGAAAAACTGTTTTTT
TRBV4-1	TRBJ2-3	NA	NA	CASSRRRVDTQYF	TGCGCCAGCAGCCGTAGGCGGGTAGATACGCAGTATTTT
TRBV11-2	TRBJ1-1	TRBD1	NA	CASSPGQGETEAFF	TGTGCCAGCAGCCCGGGACAGGGAGAGACTGAAGCTTTCTTT
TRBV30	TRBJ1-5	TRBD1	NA	CASLGDRGSQPQHF	TGTGCCTCCTTAGGGGACAGGGGGTCTCAGCCCCAGCATTTT
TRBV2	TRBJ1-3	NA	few	CASSERGREDTIYF	TGTGCCAGCAGTGAACGAGGCAGGGAGGACACCATATATTTT
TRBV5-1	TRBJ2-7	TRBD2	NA	CASSQDLSGAPYEQYF	TGCGCCAGCAGCCAAGATCTCAGCGGGGCCCCCTACGAGCAGTACTTC
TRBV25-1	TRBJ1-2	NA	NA	CASSEYVSAGGYTF	TGTGCCAGCAGTGAATACGTTTCCGCGGGTGGCTACACCTTC
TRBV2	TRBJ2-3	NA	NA	CASERGDTQYF	TGTGCCAGCGAAAGGGGGGATACGCAGTATTTT
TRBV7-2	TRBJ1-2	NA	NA	CASSQINYGYTF	TGTGCCAGCAGCCAAATTAACTATGGCTACACCTTC